This T cell receptor beta chain comes out of a study of blood T cell repertoires in COVID-19. The CDR3 covers 13 residues. V lost 1 base and J lost 6, with 8 bases in between. CDR1 and CDR2 (germline): SEHNR, FQNEAQ (reference sequence). As handled by the study authors: Amplification from reference gene primers served as the basis for estimated nucleated cell counts. Sequencing was performed with immunoSEQ multiplex PCR; in TCRdb, only in-frame clones are kept and a portion is missing. V and J calls plus clone size are reproduced from that table; the DNA served to infer D and trimming. The sample shows over 60,000 clones, 76% of them seen only once.

This chain joins TRBV7-9 and TRBJ2-3; D is ambiguous. The TCR originated in a man aged 60 to 69 with COVID-19, enrolled during active disease. The specimen sequenced was peripheral blood. In DNA form, the CDR3 reads TGTGCCAGCAGCTTAGAGGCGGAGGATACGCAGTATTTT. Translating gives CASSLEAEDTQYF. The full variable domain, completed using reference TRBV7-9 and TRBJ2-3, is DTGVSQNPRHKITKRGQNVTFRCDPISEHNRLYWYRQTLGQGPEFLTYFQNEAQLEKSRLLSDRFSAERPKGSFSTLEIQRTEQGDSAMYLCASSLEAEDTQYFGPGTRLTVL.